Included here is one T cell receptor (beta chain) sequence, with context. The antigen remains unidentified. The source of the sample is a study of shared clonotypes between healthy human individuals. Whole-study findings and limits: The generation probabilities recorded for non-shared clonotypes fell below those of clonotypes shared by all four donors. Only a few donors were included, so the genetic and exposure-history diversity represented was limited.

The CDR3 consists of 15 residues. The germline gives CDR1 SEHNR, CDR2 FQNEAQ (reference sequence). V lost 5 bases to trimming and J lost 2 bases, with 14 bases between them. The assay ran at deep level. The table came from immunoSEQ multiplex PCR; TCRdb's copy has only in-frame clones and leaves some out. This sample has about 700,000 clones; about 91% occur once, and the top ten carry 24%. Terminally differentiated effector memory CD45RA+ cells were left out of the naive CD8 fraction, which was CD45RO-negative and positively selected for CCR7. Donors were Caucasian adults residing in Nashville, Tennessee, USA.

The receptor was derived from a man aged 25 to 40 in good health. The sample consisted of naive CD8+ T cells sorted from blood. The chain employs TRBV7-9 and TRBJ2-3; possibly TRBD2 for D (6 bases). CDR3 residues: CASSNRELNTDTQYF. Here the CDR3 DNA reads TGTGCCAGCAGCAATCGGGAGTTAAACACAGATACGCAGTATTTT.